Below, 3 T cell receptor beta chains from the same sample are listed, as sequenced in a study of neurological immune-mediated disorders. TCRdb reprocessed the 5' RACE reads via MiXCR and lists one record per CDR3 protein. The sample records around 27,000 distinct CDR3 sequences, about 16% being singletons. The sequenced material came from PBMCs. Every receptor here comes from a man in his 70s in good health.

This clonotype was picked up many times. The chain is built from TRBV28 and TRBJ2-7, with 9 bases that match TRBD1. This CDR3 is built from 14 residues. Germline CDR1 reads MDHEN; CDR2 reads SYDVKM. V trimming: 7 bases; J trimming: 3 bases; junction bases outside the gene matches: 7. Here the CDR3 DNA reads TGTGCCAGCAACCCCTCGGGACAGGGCTACGAGCAGTACTTC. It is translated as CASNPSGQGYEQYF.

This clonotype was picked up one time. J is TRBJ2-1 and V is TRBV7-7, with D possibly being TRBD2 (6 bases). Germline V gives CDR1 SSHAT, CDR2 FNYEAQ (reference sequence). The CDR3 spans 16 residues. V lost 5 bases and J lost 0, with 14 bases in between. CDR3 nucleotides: TGTGCCAGCAGCCTAATGGACGGGAGCTCCTACAATGAGCAGTTCTTC. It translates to CASSLMDGSSYNEQFF.

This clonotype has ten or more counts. CDR3 bases: TGTGCCAGCAGTTATAGCGGGGGGCTTCTATCCTACGAGCAGTACTTC. This gives the protein CASSYSGGLLSYEQYF. V is TRBV28 and J is TRBJ2-7, with 10 nucleotides matching TRBD2. The V gene's germline CDR1 is MDHEN and CDR2 SYDVKM. The CDR3 covers 16 residues. V was clipped by 4 bases and J by 1 base; unmatched bases: 7. Full variable domain (remainder filled in from reference TRBV28 and TRBJ2-7): DVKVTQSSRYLVKRTGEKVFLECVQDMDHENMFWYRQDPGLGLRLIYFSYDVKMKEKGDIPEGYSVSREKKERFSLILESASTNQTSMYLCASSYSGGLLSYEQYFGPGTRLTVT.